This record looks at one TCR beta chain sequence and its context. Its cognate antigen is unknown. Healthy people donating bone marrow made up the donors. This entry comes from a study of cytomegalovirus exposure and HLA in healthy donors. Study as a whole: The study placed about 81% of its approximately 400 genotyped donors in the Caucasian-associated ancestry cluster. Study results and limitations: Several of the most significant clusters appeared linked to common viral pathogens, based on a later analysis. It was reported in a later analysis that an Asian-associated ancestry cluster showed fewer N-insertions than the 666-donor mean.

In the PCR, 60 Vbeta and 13 Jbeta primers were used. Produced via immunoSEQ multiplex PCR; TCRdb's table is partial and in-frame only. The table records about 130,000 clones, approximately 85% of them present only once. Trimming cost V 0 bases and J 3 bases; bases outside gene matches: 5. The CDR3 contains 15 residues. Germline CDR1 and CDR2: WNHNN and SYGVQD (reference sequence). This sequence joins TRBV10-1 and TRBJ2-7, with 7 positions matching TRBD2. Sequencing was carried out using PBMCs. The sequence derives from a woman under 40 in good health and CMV-seropositive. The CDR3 reads CASSESGTKSYEQYF. The CDR3 DNA reads TGCGCCAGCAGTGAGTCCGGGACTAAAAGCTACGAGCAGTACTTC.